This T cell receptor beta chain was sequenced during a study of cytomegalovirus exposure and HLA in healthy donors. This CDR3 has 13 amino acids. The germline V and J ends were trimmed by 0 bases and 3 bases, with 6 bases remaining between them. Germline V CDR1 and CDR2: LNHNV, YYDKDF (reference sequence). The PCR contained 60 Vbeta and 13 Jbeta primers. Profiling relied on immunoSEQ multiplex PCR, and the TCRdb table lists in-frame clones only, not all of them. The table lists some 130,000 clones, 70% to 80% of them singletons. Whole-study findings and limits: Earlier results showed most TCR beta V segments being productive about 87% or about 30% of the time. Presence/absence analyses treated sequencing depth as roughly uniform across donors. TCR beta chains numbering more than 150 were designated cytomegalovirus-associated.

On this clone: Its antigen is undetermined. This CDR3 is also generated by other DNA sequences in the sample.

The sample taken for sequencing was PBMCs. The chain employs TRBV15 and TRBJ2-7; no definite D call. This clonotype was sampled from a man younger than 35 in good health and CMV-seronegative. The CDR3 is CATSRDPGYEQYF. CDR3 nucleotides: TGTGCCACCAGCAGAGATCCCGGCTACGAGCAGTACTTC. Full variable domain (outside the CDR3, taken from reference TRBV15 and TRBJ2-7): DAMVIQNPRYQVTQFGKPVTLSCSQTLNHNVMYWYQQKSSQAPKLLFHYYDKDFNNEADTPDNFQSRRPNTSFCFLDIRSPGLGDTAMYLCATSRDPGYEQYFGPGTRLTVT.